The rows below give T cell receptor beta chains drawn from one sample of a study of T cell clonotyping in hematopoietic cell transplantation. Sequencing was performed with immunoSEQ multiplex PCR; in TCRdb, only in-frame clones are kept and a portion is missing. This repertoire shows over 8,000 clones, approximately 55% found once; its top ten account for roughly 13%. The sample consisted of peripheral blood mononuclear cells, taken 100 days after allogeneic stem cell transplant. The source of these receptors is a female patient in her fifties who had an allogeneic stem cell transplant from an unrelated donor, so the T cells may come from the graft donor. Some clones in this sample may be carry-over from other donors' samples. Each CDR3 is given without its conserved first and last residue. Expanded clones get a size class; other rows say once, few or many, or leave the size out.

V	size	CDR3
TRBV9	few	ASSDRTSGPQETQY
TRBV5-1	few	ASSPQGAKGIQY
TRBV20-1	once	SAGLQETQY
TRBV19	.	ASSISVTNYGYT
TRBV29-1	few	SVEDNTEAF
TRBV30	.	AWTDSFNTEAF
TRBV19	.	ASSRDVGETQY
TRBV6-1	.	ASSESPGGYGYT
TRBV30	.	AWSVLQGYEQY
TRBV6-5	few	ASRAHGVYEQY
TRBV30	once	AWKDRANEKLF
TRBV27	.	ASSPGHPFPQY
TRBV4-3	.	ASSHDVSTGELF
TRBV30	.	AWSPGRWAPQETQY
TRBV10-2	.	ASSEWSTSGNTIY
TRBV28	.	ASGNNRGGQPQH
TRBV4-1	few	ASSHPGGGYT
TRBV20-1	medium-sized	TMGYTEAF
TRBV6-4	once	ASSSDRDQPQH
TRBV30	few	AWRARDRSETQY
TRBV19	medium-sized	ASSAGANQPQH
TRBV4-1	few	ASSQGNNEKLF
TRBV19	.	ASSISGRGGRQPQH
TRBV14	few	ASSLYGNTQY
TRBV4-1	few	ASRDPGDPYEQY
TRBV30	.	AWNLRVDSNSPLH
TRBV6-5	.	ASSYDRTEAF
TRBV28	.	ASSLMGYGYT
TRBV30	.	AWSTRPTNTGELF
TRBV4-1	.	ASSQVSGLAGDAGELF
TRBV4-2	.	ASSQDDPRDRDYEQY
TRBV11-1	.	ASSPAGDPYEQY
TRBV30	.	AWSVQCNYGYT
TRBV29-1	.	SVVRENYEQY
TRBV30	.	AWSITGEAF
TRBV30	once	AWSVQGRGQPQH
TRBV5-1	few	ASSFGERLGAF
TRBV5-4	medium-sized	ASSLEDTEPTEAF
TRBV9	.	ASSVVGRSGANVLT
TRBV20-1	.	SARDSTAQH
TRBV30	.	AWSVGQHFET
TRBV19	.	ASSLGVDTEAF
TRBV9	once	ASSNSLEGHGYT
TRBV27	.	ASSSSVGRELF
TRBV6-5	.	ASSGGGFFNEKLF
TRBV2	.	ASSEDYYEQY
TRBV30	few	AWSPEREERDTQY
TRBV30	.	AWNVQGLNEKLF
TRBV7-2	few	ASSSLTWSQY
TRBV6-6	.	ASSTRHLSYEQY
TRBV10-3	.	AIRGGSKPQH
TRBV30	.	AWTQGSTEAF
TRBV30	few	AWTDRGIYT
TRBV28	.	ASSLYPGRGNQPQH
TRBV6-5	.	ASSAGTAEYTEAF
TRBV5-4	.	ASSFDPSEGKLF
TRBV30	few	AWTGGDYGYT
TRBV29-1	.	SVPLLTGKTLYGYT
TRBV6-5	.	ASSYTGSYEQY